The T cell receptor (beta chain) under discussion was sequenced for a study of early T cells in non-severe SARS-CoV-2 infection. V was clipped by 5 bases and J by 6 bases, with 11 bases between them. Germline V gives CDR1 SGHAT, CDR2 FQNNGV. This CDR3 contains 12 residues. This clonotype has only a few counts. Unique molecular identifiers (one per individual cDNA molecule) were attached. TCRdb independently ran MiXCR on the 5' RACE reads; one entry per CDR3 protein. The table shows more than 95,000 distinct CDR3 sequences, with approximately 9.9% occurring only once. The material sequenced was whole blood, taken at baseline. This chain uses TRBV11-2 with TRBJ2-7; D is tentatively TRBD1 or TRBD2 (6 bases each). The receptor was isolated from an adult who was a healthcare worker with PCR-confirmed SARS-CoV-2 infection or an uninfected control (not recorded which). Here the CDR3 reads CASSPGGIEQYF. CDR3 nucleotides: TGTGCCAGCAGCCCCGGGGGCATCGAGCAGTACTTC.